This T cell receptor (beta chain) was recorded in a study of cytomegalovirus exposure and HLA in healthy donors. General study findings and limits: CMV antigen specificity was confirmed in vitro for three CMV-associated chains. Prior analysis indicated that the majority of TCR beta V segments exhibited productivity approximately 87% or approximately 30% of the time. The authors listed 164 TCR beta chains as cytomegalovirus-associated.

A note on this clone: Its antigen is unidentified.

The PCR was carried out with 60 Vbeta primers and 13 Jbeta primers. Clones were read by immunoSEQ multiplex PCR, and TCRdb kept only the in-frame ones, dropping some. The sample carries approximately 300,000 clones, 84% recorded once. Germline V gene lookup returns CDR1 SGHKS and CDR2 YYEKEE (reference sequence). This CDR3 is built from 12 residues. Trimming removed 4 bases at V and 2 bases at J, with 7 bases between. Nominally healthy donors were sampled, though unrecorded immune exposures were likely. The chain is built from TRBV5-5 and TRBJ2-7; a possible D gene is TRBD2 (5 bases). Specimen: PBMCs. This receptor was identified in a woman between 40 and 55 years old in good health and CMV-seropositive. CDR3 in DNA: TGTGCCAGCAGCAAGGAGGCCTACGAGCAGTACTTC. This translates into CASSKEAYEQYF.